This is a list of T cell receptor beta chains from one sample in a study of T cell repertoires in cytomegalovirus infection. TCRdb recomputed calls from the reads with MiXCR, one row per CDR3 protein. In the table there are about 770,000 distinct CDR3 sequences, roughly 29% of which are singletons. The antigens for these receptors are not known. The specimen was cultured CD8+ T cells from PBMCs, collected from culture after CMV antigen stimulation. Receptors originate from a human donor in good health (CMV status not recorded). Some clones in this sample may be carry-over from other donors' samples. Each CDR3 is given with its conserved first and last residue. Fields, in order: V gene, clone size, J gene, D gene, CDR3 protein, CDR3 DNA. A D gene is named only where the DNA matches it firmly. The size of a clone is reported for some rows only, either as once, few or many, or as a class for expanded clones.

TRBV19	few	TRBJ1-2	NA	CASLRPNYGYTF	TGTGCCAGCCTTCGTCCCAACTATGGCTACACCTTC
TRBV12-3/TRBV12-4	many	TRBJ1-2	NA	CASTSWAVNYGYTF	TGTGCCAGCACTTCTTGGGCGGTTAACTATGGCTACACCTTC
TRBV28	few	TRBJ2-3	NA	CASSLSGATKSTDTQYF	TGTGCCAGCAGTTTATCGGGGGCCACCAAAAGCACAGATACGCAGTATTTT
TRBV6-6	NA	TRBJ1-1	NA	CASNIRGRDTEAFF	TGTGCCAGCAATATAAGGGGCAGGGACACTGAAGCTTTCTTT
TRBV12-3/TRBV12-4	many	TRBJ1-1	NA	CASISDTEAFF	TGTGCCAGCATTTCCGACACTGAAGCTTTCTTT
TRBV6-2/TRBV6-3	few	TRBJ1-2	NA	CASIHRRGSYGYTF	TGTGCCAGCATCCATAGGAGGGGTTCCTATGGCTACACCTTC
TRBV24-1	NA	TRBJ2-2	NA	CATSGPASGELFF	TGTGCCACCAGTGGTCCGGCCAGCGGGGAGCTGTTTTTT
TRBV27	once	TRBJ2-1	NA	CASSTQDIATPYNEQFF	TGTGCCAGCAGTACCCAGGATATAGCAACTCCCTACAATGAGCAGTTCTTC
TRBV6-6	few	TRBJ1-4	NA	CASRTMEGSGTNEKLFF	TGTGCCAGCAGAACTATGGAGGGGAGTGGAACTAATGAAAAACTGTTTTTT
TRBV7-3	few	TRBJ1-2	TRBD1	CASSLSLDRGMDYGYTF	TGTGCCAGCAGCTTAAGTCTGGACAGGGGGATGGACTATGGCTACACCTTC
TRBV5-1	NA	TRBJ2-3	NA	CASTEGGSRTDTQYF	TGCGCCAGCACCGAGGGGGGCTCTCGCACAGATACGCAGTATTTT
TRBV27	few	TRBJ1-1	NA	CASSFGTPLEAFF	TGTGCCAGCAGTTTCGGGACACCCCTTGAAGCTTTCTTT
TRBV7-2	many	TRBJ2-5	NA	CASSTRETQETQYF	TGTGCCAGCAGCACCCGGGAGACTCAAGAGACCCAGTACTTC
TRBV7-9	few	TRBJ2-1	NA	CASSLGAGFHNEQFF	TGTGCCAGCAGCTTAGGCGCGGGGTTCCACAATGAGCAGTTCTTC
TRBV28	NA	TRBJ2-1	TRBD2	CASSFHAGEEPYNEQFF	TGTGCCAGCAGTTTCCACGCGGGGGAAGAACCCTACAATGAGCAGTTCTTC
TRBV7-8	NA	TRBJ2-2	NA	CASSWGRKTGELFF	TGTGCCAGCAGTTGGGGGCGCAAGACCGGGGAGCTGTTTTTT
TRBV27	NA	TRBJ1-2	NA	CASRNLGSQNYGYTF	TGTGCCAGCAGGAATCTAGGAAGCCAGAACTATGGCTACACCTTC
TRBV7-9	NA	TRBJ1-2	NA	CASSLEGGRANYGYTF	TGTGCCAGCAGCTTAGAAGGCGGCAGGGCTAACTATGGCTACACCTTC
TRBV7-9	many	TRBJ1-5	NA	CASSSQGNQPQHF	TGTGCCAGCAGCTCACAGGGCAATCAGCCCCAGCATTTT
TRBV5-1	many	TRBJ1-2	NA	CASSLDSSNYGYTF	TGCGCCAGCAGCTTGGACAGCTCTAACTATGGCTACACCTTC
TRBV27	NA	TRBJ1-2	NA	CASSLSRGEHGYTF	TGTGCCAGCAGTTTATCTCGGGGGGAACATGGCTACACCTTC
TRBV20-1	NA	TRBJ2-2	TRBD1	CSAREDRDGLTGELFF	TGCAGTGCTAGAGAGGACAGGGACGGGCTGACCGGGGAGCTGTTTTTT
TRBV6-6	NA	TRBJ2-1	TRBD1	CASSYSGQGAYEQFF	TGTGCCAGCAGTTACTCTGGACAGGGAGCTTATGAGCAGTTCTTC
TRBV7-9	NA	TRBJ2-3	NA	CASSSPPTGKGDTQYF	TGTGCCAGCAGCTCCCCCCCCACGGGCAAGGGAGATACGCAGTATTTT
TRBV28	NA	TRBJ2-5	NA	CASRVRGETQYF	TGTGCCAGCAGAGTAAGGGGAGAGACCCAGTACTTC
TRBV7-9	NA	TRBJ2-7	TRBD1	CASSLVGQGESYEQYF	TGTGCCAGCAGCTTAGTGGGACAGGGAGAGTCCTACGAGCAGTACTTC
TRBV10-3	once	TRBJ1-1	NA	CAISESTRQGNTEAFF	TGTGCCATCAGTGAGTCGACTCGGCAGGGGAACACTGAAGCTTTCTTT